The 3 T cell receptor beta chains below come from one sample, sequenced in a study of shared clonotypes between healthy human individuals. Clones were read by immunoSEQ multiplex PCR, and TCRdb kept only the in-frame ones, dropping some. The data contain some 2,500,000 clones, roughly 93% of them seen just once; the ten biggest clones take up approximately 0.37%. Sequenced input: naive CD4+ T cells from PBMCs. Subset reported: CD45RA+ positively selected. Receptors were obtained from a young man in good health. Some clones in this sample may be carry-over from other donors' samples.

The gene calls are TRBV28 and TRBJ1-2; D unresolved. Germline V gene data show CDR1 as MDHEN and CDR2 as SYDVKM. The CDR3 spans 15 residues. V was clipped by 6 bases and J by 3 bases, with 17 bases between them. The DNA of the CDR3 is TGTGCCAGCAGCCCCTCGGGCAGCCGCTACTATGGCTACACCTTC. Amino acid sequence: CASSPSGSRYYGYTF.

The chain links TRBV25-1 to TRBJ2-1, with TRBD2 matching over 9 bases. The trim removed 4 bases at V and 0 bases at J, leaving 1 base unmatched. The CDR3 covers 15 residues. The V gene's germline CDR1 is MGHDK and CDR2 SYGVNS. CDR3 sequence: CASSVSGSSYNEQFF. CDR3 sequence (DNA): TGTGCCAGCAGTGTTAGCGGGAGCTCCTACAATGAGCAGTTCTTC.

V and J are TRBV19 and TRBJ1-5; no definite D call. Germline V gives CDR1 LNHDA, CDR2 SQIVND (reference sequence). The CDR3 is 12 residues long. V gave up 10 bases and J gave up 9 bases, with 16 bases separating them. CDR3 in amino acids: CATRDPKSPQHF. The CDR3 nucleotides are TGTGCCACCAGAGACCCCAAATCGCCCCAGCATTTT.